These 13 T cell receptor beta chains were all obtained from the same sample, sequenced in a study of shared clonotypes between healthy human individuals. The method was immunoSEQ multiplex PCR; TCRdb's version includes in-frame clones alone and lacks a portion of them. In the table there are around 530,000 clones, roughly 72% of which are singletons. Material for sequencing was PBMCs. The receptors stem from a woman aged 40-49 years in good health. Some clones in this sample may be carry-over from other donors' samples.

This clone was detected once. The chain recombines TRBV11-1 with TRBJ1-5; 7 bases are shared with TRBD1. Germline lookup yields CDR1 SGHAT and CDR2 FQDESV (reference sequence). The CDR3 is 14 amino acids. J was trimmed by 1 base and V by 5 bases; bases with no gene match: 2. CDR3 bases: TGTGCCAGCAGCCAAGGGGGCAGCAATCAGCCCCAGCATTTT. This gives the protein CASSQGGSNQPQHF.

This rearrangement joins TRBV9 to TRBJ2-3, with D maybe TRBD2 (6 bases). Trimming stripped 0 bases from V and 0 bases from J, with 11 bases between. CDR1 and CDR2 (germline): SGDLS, YYNGEE. This CDR3 spans 16 amino acids. In DNA form, the CDR3 reads TGTGCCAGCAGCGTAGGGTTAGCGGCGAGCACAGATACGCAGTATTTT. Residues: CASSVGLAASTDTQYF.

The rearrangement uses TRBV5-5 and TRBJ2-5; TRBD1 is a possible D gene (5 bases). Trimming pared 5 bases from V and 4 bases from J, leaving 9 bases between. There are 12 residues in the CDR3. Germline CDR1 and CDR2: SGHKS and YYEKEE (reference sequence). The CDR3 spells CASRAGIETQYF. The CDR3 bases are TGTGCCAGCAGGGCAGGGATAGAGACCCAGTACTTC.

This clone was counted between two and nine times. V is TRBV9 and J is TRBJ2-3, with 9 nucleotides matching TRBD2. Trimming at V came to 0 bases and at J to 3 bases, leaving 5 bases not matched to a gene. Germline lookup yields CDR1 SGDLS and CDR2 YYNGEE. This CDR3 has 16 residues. The CDR3 sequence is CASSVGAGGGTDTQYF. In nucleotides, the CDR3 is TGTGCCAGCAGCGTAGGTGCGGGAGGGGGTACAGATACGCAGTATTTT. Full variable domain (missing parts from reference TRBV9 and TRBJ2-3): DSGVTQTPKHLITATGQRVTLRCSPRSGDLSVYWYQQSLDQGLQFLIQYYNGEERAKGNILERFSAQQFPDLHSELNLSSLELGDSALYFCASSVGAGGGTDTQYFGPGTRLTVL.

The chain links TRBV2 to TRBJ1-6; D gene uncertain. Trimming left V 7 bases short and J 7 bases short, with 8 bases between. The CDR3 consists of 12 residues. Germline V gene data show CDR1 as SNHLY and CDR2 as FYNNEI. The CDR3 region has the DNA TGTGCCAGCAAAGACGAGAATTCACCCCTCCACTTT. Encoded protein: CASKDENSPLHF. Supplemented by reference TRBV2 and TRBJ1-6, the full variable domain reads EPEVTQTPSHQVTQMGQEVILRCVPISNHLYFYWYRQILGQKVEFLVSFYNNEISEKSEIFDDQFSVERPDGSNFTLKIRSTKLEDSAMYFCASKDENSPLHFGNGTRLTVT.

The V gene is TRBV6-6, the J gene TRBJ2-7, with 12 bases lining up with TRBD2. Germline V gene sequence: CDR1 MNHNY, CDR2 SVGAGI (reference sequence). This CDR3 is 15 amino acids long. V was pared by 4 bases and J by 7 bases, with 8 bases of the junction left unmatched. CDR3 residues: CASSSGLAGLYEQYF. DNA of the CDR3: TGTGCCAGCAGTTCCGGACTAGCGGGATTATATGAGCAGTACTTC.

This clone is a singleton in its sample. The chain recombines TRBV5-4 with TRBJ2-3; D remains unclear. Trimming took 2 bases from V and 0 from J, leaving 7 bases between them. The CDR3 spans 14 residues. The germline V gene has CDR1 SGHNT and CDR2 YYREEE (reference sequence). DNA of the CDR3: TGTGCCAGCAGCTTTGGTCGGAGCACAGATACGCAGTATTTT. Translated, it gives CASSFGRSTDTQYF.

As regards this clone: This may come from a read error, since a much larger clone is one base off. This sequence joins TRBV6-5 and TRBJ2-7; D is perhaps TRBD2 (5 bases). The germline gives CDR1 MNHEY, CDR2 SVGAGI. The CDR3 spans 14 residues. The V end was cut by 10 bases, the J end by 3 bases, with 19 bases between. CDR3 amino acids: CANMDRTRGYEQYF. The CDR3, as DNA: TGTGCCAACATGGATAGGACTCGGGGCTACGAGCAGTACTTC.

The chain has TRBV27 and TRBJ2-2; 11 nucleotides align to TRBD2. The V and J ends lost 11 bases and 5 bases, in that order; junction bases with no gene match: 13. Germline lookup yields CDR1 MNHEY and CDR2 SMNVEV (reference sequence). The CDR3 runs to 16 residues. The DNA of the CDR3 is TGTGCCCCCTACCGAACTAGCGGGAGAGGGACCGGGGAGCTGTTTTTT. This encodes CAPYRTSGRGTGELFF.

CDR3 region: CASSGQPYSNQPQHF. The DNA of the CDR3 is TGTGCCAGCTCAGGACAGCCCTATAGCAATCAGCCCCAGCATTTT. V is TRBV19 and J is TRBJ1-5; weak D call: TRBD1 (6 bases). Per the germline V gene, CDR1 is LNHDA and CDR2 is SQIVND (reference sequence). The CDR3 has 15 amino acids. The germline V and J ends were trimmed by 9 bases and 0 bases, with 15 bases remaining between them. Supplemented by reference TRBV19 and TRBJ1-5, the full variable domain reads DGGITQSPKYLFRKEGQNVTLSCEQNLNHDAMYWYRQDPGQGLRLIYYSQIVNDFQKGDIAEGYSVSREKKESFPLTVTSAQKNPTAFYLCASSGQPYSNQPQHFGDGTRLSIL.

With respect to this clone: With only one base between it and a far larger clone, this is likely a read error. The same CDR3 arises from other DNA sequences in this sample as well. The V gene is TRBV5-6, the J gene TRBJ2-7; D is uncertain. The V gene's germline CDR1 is SGHDT and CDR2 YYEEEE. The ends were cut back, 4 bases at V and 2 bases at J, with 7 bases in the middle. CDR3 size: 12 residues. CDR3 nucleotide sequence: TGTGCCAGCAGCACTTCTACCTACGAGCAGTACTTC. Translating it yields CASSTSTYEQYF.

Remarks on this clone: A read error may account for a junction end that differs from germline. J is TRBJ1-4 and V is TRBV2; TRBD1 matches 12 bases. Germline V gene sequence: CDR1 SNHLY, CDR2 FYNNEI. CDR3 length: 13 residues. The CDR3 reads CASSPGQGAFETF. In DNA, the CDR3 is TGTGCCAGCAGCCCGGGACAGGGGGCTTTTGAGACTTTT.

The J gene is TRBJ2-3, the V gene TRBV18; perhaps TRBD2 as D (5 bases). This CDR3 has 13 residues. The germline V and J ends were trimmed by 3 bases and 5 bases, with 9 bases remaining between them. Germline V gene sequence: CDR1 KGHSH, CDR2 LQKENI. CDR3 protein: CASSPQREDTQYF. Written as DNA, the CDR3 is TGTGCCAGCTCACCCCAGAGGGAAGATACGCAGTATTTT.